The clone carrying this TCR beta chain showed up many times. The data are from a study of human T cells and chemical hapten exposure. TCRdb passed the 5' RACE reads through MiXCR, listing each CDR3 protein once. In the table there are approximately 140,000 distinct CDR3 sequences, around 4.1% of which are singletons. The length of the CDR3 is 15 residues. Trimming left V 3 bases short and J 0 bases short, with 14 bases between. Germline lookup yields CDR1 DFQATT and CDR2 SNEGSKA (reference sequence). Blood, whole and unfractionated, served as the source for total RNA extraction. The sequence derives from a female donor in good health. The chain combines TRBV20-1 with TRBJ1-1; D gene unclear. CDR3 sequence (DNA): TGCAGTGCTAGTATTCCCGACGGCCTGAACACTGAAGCTTTCTTT. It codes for CSASIPDGLNTEAFF.